The clone carrying this T cell receptor (beta chain) was seen more than once but under ten times. This sample was taken from a study of identical twins. TCRdb itself ran the 5' RACE reads through MiXCR, one entry per CDR3 protein. The table has around 670,000 distinct CDR3 sequences, around 6% seen once. The CDR3 extends over 15 amino acids. CDR1 and CDR2 from the germline V gene are DFQATT and SNEGSKA (reference sequence). This receptor was obtained from a man between 18 and 35 years old in good health. The sample taken for sequencing was naive T cells sorted from blood. The chain has TRBV20-1 and TRBJ2-3; perhaps TRBD2 as D (6 bases). The CDR3 DNA sequence: TGCAGCGGTTCGGAGGGGAAATTGGTCCCAGATACGCAGTATTTT. Its protein product is CSGSEGKLVPDTQYF.